This T cell receptor beta chain appears in the sequencing data of a study of T cells in Graves' hyperthyroidism and ophthalmopathy. CDR1 and CDR2 (germline): SGHAT, FQNNGV. There are 15 residues in the CDR3. Trimming pared 7 bases from V and 5 bases from J, leaving 18 bases between. This clonotype occurred many times. Using RNA transcripts as the source, TCR beta CDR3 regions were amplified. With the HTBI primer set, the TCR CDR3 went through a first round of RT-PCR. TCRdb independently ran MiXCR on the multiplex PCR reads; one entry per CDR3 protein. The table lists approximately 640,000 distinct CDR3 sequences, 15% to 20% of them singletons.

Specimen: blood. V is TRBV11-2 and J is TRBJ2-1, with no clear D. The receptor comes from a man aged 50-59 years with Graves' hyperthyroidism. The CDR3 here is CASTAGTPDHNEQFF. In DNA, the CDR3 is TGTGCCAGCACCGCCGGTACCCCTGACCACAATGAGCAGTTCTTC.